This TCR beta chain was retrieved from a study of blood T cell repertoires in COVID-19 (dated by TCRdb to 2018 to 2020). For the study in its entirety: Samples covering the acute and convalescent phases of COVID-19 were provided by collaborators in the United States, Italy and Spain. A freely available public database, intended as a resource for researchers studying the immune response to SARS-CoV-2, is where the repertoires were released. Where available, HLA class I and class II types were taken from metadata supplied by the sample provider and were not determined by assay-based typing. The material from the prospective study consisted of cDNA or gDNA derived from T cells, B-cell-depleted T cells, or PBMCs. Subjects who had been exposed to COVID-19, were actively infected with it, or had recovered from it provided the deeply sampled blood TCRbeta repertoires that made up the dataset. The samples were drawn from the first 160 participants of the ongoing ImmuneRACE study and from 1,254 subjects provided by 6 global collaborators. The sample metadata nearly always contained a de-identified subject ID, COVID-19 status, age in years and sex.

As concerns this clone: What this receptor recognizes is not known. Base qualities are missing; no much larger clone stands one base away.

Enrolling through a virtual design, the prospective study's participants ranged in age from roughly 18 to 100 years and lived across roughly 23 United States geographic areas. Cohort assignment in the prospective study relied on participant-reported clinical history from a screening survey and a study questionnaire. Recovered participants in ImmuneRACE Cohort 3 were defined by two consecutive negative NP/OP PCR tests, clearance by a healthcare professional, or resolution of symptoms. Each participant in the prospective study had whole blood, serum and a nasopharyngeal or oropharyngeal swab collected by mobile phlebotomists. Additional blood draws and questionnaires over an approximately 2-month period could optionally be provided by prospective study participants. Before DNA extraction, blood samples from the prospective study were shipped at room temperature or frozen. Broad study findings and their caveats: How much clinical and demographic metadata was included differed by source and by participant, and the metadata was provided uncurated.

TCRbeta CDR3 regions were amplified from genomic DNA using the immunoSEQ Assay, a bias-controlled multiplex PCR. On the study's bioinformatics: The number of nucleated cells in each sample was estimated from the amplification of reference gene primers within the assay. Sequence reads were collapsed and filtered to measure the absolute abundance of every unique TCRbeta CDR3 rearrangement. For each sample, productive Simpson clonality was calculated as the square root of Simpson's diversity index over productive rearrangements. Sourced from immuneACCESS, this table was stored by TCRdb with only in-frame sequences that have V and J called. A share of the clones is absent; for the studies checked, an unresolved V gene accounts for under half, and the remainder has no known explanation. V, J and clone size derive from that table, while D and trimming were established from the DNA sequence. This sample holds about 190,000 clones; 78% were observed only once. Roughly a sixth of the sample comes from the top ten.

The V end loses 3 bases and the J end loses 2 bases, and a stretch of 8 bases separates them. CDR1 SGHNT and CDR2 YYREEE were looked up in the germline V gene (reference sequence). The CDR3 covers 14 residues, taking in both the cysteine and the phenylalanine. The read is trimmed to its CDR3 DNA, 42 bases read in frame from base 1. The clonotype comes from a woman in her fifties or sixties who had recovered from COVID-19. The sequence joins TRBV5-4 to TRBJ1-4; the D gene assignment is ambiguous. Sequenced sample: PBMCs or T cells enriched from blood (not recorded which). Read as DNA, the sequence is TGTGCCAGCAGCTCGGCCGGGACTAATGAAAAACTGTTTTTT. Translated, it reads CASSSAGTNEKLFF.